This T cell receptor beta chain was recorded in a study of shared clonotypes between healthy human individuals. About the research overall: A couple of women and three men aged 18 to 49 made up the donors. Study-wide findings and caveats: Memory subsets had estimated richness that was generally smaller than that of naive subsets.

The CDR3 length is 16 residues. V lost 3 bases and J lost 6; bases outside the gene matches: 6. Germline V lookup: CDR1 SGHRS, CDR2 YFSETQ. As concerns this clone: Its matching antigen is unknown.

Terminally differentiated effector memory CD45RA+ cells were excluded from the naive CD8 cells, which were CD45RO-negative and positively selected for CCR7. Only in-frame clones appear in the TCRdb table, and some are missing; sequencing was by immunoSEQ multiplex PCR. The sample lists around 1.9 million clones, about 94% occurring once. The material sequenced was naive CD8+ T cells from PBMCs. This TCR was recovered from a man between 18 and 35 years old in good health. Some clones in this sample may be carry-over from other donors' samples. The genes are TRBV5-1 and TRBJ1-4, with 12 bases that match TRBD1. The CDR3 loop is CASSWGTGGAYEKLFF. DNA for the CDR3: TGCGCCAGCAGCTGGGGGACAGGGGGCGCATATGAAAAACTGTTTTTT.